The sequence of this T cell receptor (beta chain) was determined in a study of PD-1 blockade in classical Hodgkin lymphoma. Study observations and caveats: Reports indicated that newly diagnosed patients had lower baseline TCR diversity than healthy donors did.

Sequenced by immunoSEQ multiplex PCR; TCRdb stores in-frame clones only, minus some. The data hold 30,000 or so clones, with 94% observed a single time. As concerns this clone: Its antigen remains unknown.

V gave up 4 bases and J gave up 7 bases; unmatched junction bases: 15. This CDR3 is built from 17 residues. The time point denotes: newly diagnosed, previously untreated cHL patient sample. V gene TRBV23-1 combines with J gene TRBJ1-1; 10 bases are shared with TRBD1. TRBV23-1 is annotated as an ORF whose role is uncertain. The TCR sequence derives from a human donor with classical Hodgkin lymphoma. The sample was peripheral blood mononuclear cells (PBMCs). The chain's CDR3 is CASSLRDRGLYTHEAFF. As DNA, the CDR3 is TGCGCCAGCAGTCTTCGCGACAGGGGGCTTTACACCCATGAAGCTTTCTTT.